This T cell receptor (beta chain) was captured by sequencing in a study of chemoradiotherapy in HPV16-positive cancers (dated by TCRdb to the early 2020s). In terms of the full investigation: Functional T-cell assays on cells from a couple of HPV16-positive patients defined candidate HPV-specific T-cell clones and common TCR motifs. The candidate HPV-specific TCRs and motifs were then tracked in TCR repertoires from 86 patients with HPV-related cancers. The study set out to ask whether T-cell immunity against the HPV oncoproteins E6 and E7 changes over the course of chemoradiotherapy and whether that immunity affects survival. What the work shows at the level of the full study, not this receptor alone: The functional definition of HPV-specific T cells came from only a couple of HPV16-positive patients, and the survival association was reported for HPV16-positive patients. Expansion of candidate HPV-specific clones and E7-related TCR motifs was observed in the tumor microenvironment during treatment, whereas no such expansion was observed for non-HPV-specific T cells. Improved recurrence-free survival in HPV16-positive patients was associated with expansion of HPV-responsive T cells during chemoradiotherapy.

Comment on this clone: The clone's antigen remains unknown. No quality values exist for individual bases; no much larger clone is one base distant.

The CDR3 sequence holds 14 residues, the cysteine and phenylalanine included. Only the CDR3 region is kept as DNA, spanning 42 bases read in frame from base 1. Cut back by 5 bases and 0 bases, the V and J ends lie 11 bases apart. According to the germline V gene, CDR1 reads SGHAT and CDR2 reads FQNNGV. Repertoires were sampled repeatedly over the course of chemoradiotherapy so that clonal expansion in the tumor microenvironment could be followed. The library relied on the immunoSEQ multiplex PCR assay. Not all clones reach the TCRdb copy of this immuneACCESS table, which keeps in-frame sequences only. Checked studies attribute under half of the gap to unresolved V genes and leave the rest unexplained. Present in this sample are about 16,000 clones, 79% of which were seen just once. 9.5% to 12% of the sample is held by the ten biggest clonotypes.

Sampling was performed from a patient who underwent chemoradiotherapy. This TCR was recovered from a human donor with HPV-associated anogenital cancer. In this chain, TRBV11-2 is recombined with TRBJ2-7; the D gene is perhaps TRBD1, on 5 matching bases. The nucleotides read TGTGCCAGCAGCCCAGGGTACAACTCCTACGAGCAGTACTTC. This yields the protein CASSPGYNSYEQYF. Full variable domain (CDR3 extended with the reference TRBV11-2 and TRBJ2-7 proteins): EAGVAQSPRYKIIEKRQSVAFWCNPISGHATLYWYQQILGQGPKLLIQFQNNGVVDDSQLPKDRFSAERLKGVDSTLKIQPAKLEDSAVYLCASSPGYNSYEQYFGPGTRLTVT.